The sequence of this T cell receptor (beta chain) was determined in a study of blood T cell repertoires in COVID-19. Across the whole study: PBMCs, B-cell-depleted T cells, or T cells were the source of the cDNA or gDNA that made up the material.

The authors' processing: Amplifying reference gene primers gave estimates of nucleated cell counts. Sequencing used immunoSEQ multiplex PCR; TCRdb keeps in-frame clones, though not all of them. V and J calls and clone size come straight from that table; D and trimming were deduced from the DNA. The top ten clones hold approximately 5% of a sample with about 330,000 clones, around 87% of them seen once. Cohort 3 recovered donors had two negative PCRs, clearance, or symptom resolution. V lost 5 bases to trimming and J lost 4 bases, with 8 bases between them. The CDR3 consists of 12 residues. Germline V gene data show CDR1 as SGHDN and CDR2 as FVKESK.

The specimen was PBMCs or T cells enriched from blood (not recorded which). The receptor comes from a woman aged 25 to 39 who had recovered from COVID-19. V usage is TRBV14 and J usage is TRBJ1-2; TRBD1 might be the D (5 bases). The CDR3 region has the DNA TGTGCCAGCAGCGGGGCGGCCTATGGCTACACCTTC. This gives the protein CASSGAAYGYTF.